Shown below are 10 T cell receptor beta chains from a single sample sequenced in a study of beta chain features in type 1 diabetes. Findings of the study overall: TCRB CDR3s were moderately but significantly shorter in Type 1 diabetes patients in all four CD4+ subsets.

Of the isolated RNA, all was reverse transcribed, and so the sequenced material was expressed TCRB transcripts. Method: immunoSEQ multiplex PCR; TCRdb's copy keeps in-frame clones and lacks some. The sample yields about 240,000 clones, approximately 15% seen once. Their antigen targets remain unknown. Sequencing used naive CD4+ T cells from blood. The receptor set was obtained from a man aged 30 to 45 with type 1 diabetes.

The rearrangement joins TRBV11-2 to TRBJ2-1, with 10 bases fitting TRBD1. The junction had 17 bases not matched to a gene; V was cut back by 1 base and J by 8 bases. This CDR3 has 19 residues. Germline V gene lookup returns CDR1 SGHAT and CDR2 FQNNGV. The chain's CDR3 is CASSLAGQGVSGNRDEQFF. DNA of the CDR3: TGTGCCAGCAGCTTAGCAGGACAGGGGGTAAGCGGGAACCGTGATGAGCAGTTCTTC. Full variable domain (outside the CDR3, taken from reference TRBV11-2 and TRBJ2-1): EAGVAQSPRYKIIEKRQSVAFWCNPISGHATLYWYQQILGQGPKLLIQFQNNGVVDDSQLPKDRFSAERLKGVDSTLKIQPAKLEDSAVYLCASSLAGQGVSGNRDEQFFGPGTRLTVL.

V usage is TRBV28 and J usage is TRBJ2-7; 7 nucleotides match TRBD1. CDR3 length equals 15 residues. Trimming cost V 3 bases and J 6 bases; bases outside gene matches: 11. CDR1 is MDHEN and CDR2 is SYDVKM in the germline V gene. The CDR3 reads CASSLSSFSGGEQYF. The CDR3 DNA reads TGTGCCAGCAGTTTGTCATCCTTTTCAGGGGGCGAGCAGTACTTC.

V usage is TRBV5-6 and J usage is TRBJ2-3, with TRBD2 as a possible D gene (5 bases). The germline V gene encodes CDR1 SGHDT and CDR2 YYEEEE. With 0 bases removed from V and 11 bases from J, the gap between germline ends came to 13 bases. The CDR3 contains 13 residues. CDR3 protein: CASSLGREVGQYF. The CDR3 DNA sequence: TGTGCCAGCAGCTTGGGACGGGAAGTCGGGCAGTATTTT.

The V and J genes are TRBV7-9 and TRBJ1-5; TRBD1 matches 7 bases. The length of the CDR3 is 18 residues. The V and J ends lost 1 base and 0 bases, in that order; junction bases with no gene match: 9. Germline V gives CDR1 SEHNR, CDR2 FQNEAQ (reference sequence). The CDR3 is CASSLGGQLRDSNQPQHF. Here the CDR3 DNA reads TGTGCCAGCAGCTTAGGGGGACAGTTACGGGATAGCAATCAGCCCCAGCATTTT.

The gene calls are TRBV7-9 and TRBJ2-3; possibly TRBD2 for D (6 bases). Germline V gene data show CDR1 as SEHNR and CDR2 as FQNEAQ (reference sequence). V lost 5 bases to trimming and J lost 2 bases, with 14 bases between them. This CDR3 comprises 15 residues. This CDR3 reads CASSLPGANTDTQYF. The CDR3 nucleotides are TGTGCCAGCAGCCTACCGGGAGCCAACACAGATACGCAGTATTTT.

This clone was seen just once. The J gene is TRBJ1-1, the V gene TRBV10-3, with 8 bases that match TRBD1. The trim removed 7 bases at V and 11 bases at J, leaving 12 bases unmatched. From germline, CDR1 is ENHRY and CDR2 SYGVKD. This CDR3 is 13 amino acids long. The CDR3 region is CAITGQESSGAFF. Here the CDR3 DNA reads TGTGCCATCACGGGACAGGAGAGCAGTGGGGCTTTCTTT.

This clone was observed a handful of times. The rearrangement uses TRBV20-1 and TRBJ1-2, with D possibly TRBD1 on 6 matching bases. The germline CDR1 and CDR2 sequences are DFQATT and SNEGSKA (reference sequence). V lost 7 bases to trimming and J lost 4 bases, with 10 bases between them. The CDR3 spans 11 residues. The CDR3 DNA is TGCAGTGTCCCAGGGGCCTATGGCTACACCTTC. Its protein is CSVPGAYGYTF.

A few counts support this clone. The CDR3 nucleotides read TGCGCCAGCAGCCAAGACAGACAGGCGGTATATGGCTACACCTTC. Translation gives CASSQDRQAVYGYTF. The chain couples TRBV4-1 to TRBJ1-2; perhaps TRBD1 as D (6 bases). With 0 bases removed from V and 5 bases from J, the gap between germline ends came to 13 bases. The CDR3 loop spans 15 amino acids. Germline CDR1 is MGHRA and CDR2 is YSYEKL.

This chain connects TRBV14 to TRBJ2-7; 9 bases are shared with TRBD1. Unmatched junction bases numbered 7, after V lost 4 bases and J lost 0 bases. This CDR3 is built from 16 residues. Germline-derived CDR1 and CDR2 are SGHDN and FVKESK. The CDR3 spells CASSPAGTGHSYEQYF. In nucleotides, the CDR3 is TGTGCCAGCAGCCCAGCCGGGACAGGGCACTCCTACGAGCAGTACTTC. Full variable domain (remainder filled in from reference TRBV14 and TRBJ2-7): EAGVTQFPSHSVIEKGQTVTLRCDPISGHDNLYWYRRVMGKEIKFLLHFVKESKQDESGMPNNRFLAERTGGTYSTLKVQPAELEDSGVYFCASSPAGTGHSYEQYFGPGTRLTVT.

V is TRBV4-1 and J is TRBJ1-6; D is possibly TRBD1 (5 bases). The V end was cut by 0 bases, the J end by 8 bases, with 14 bases between. From germline, CDR1 is MGHRA and CDR2 YSYEKL. There are 16 residues in the CDR3. The CDR3 nucleotides read TGCGCCAGCAGCCAAGAGGCCCAAAGGGGATATTCACCCCTCCACTTT. It yields the protein CASSQEAQRGYSPLHF.